These 26 T cell receptor beta chains share one sample of origin, sequenced in a study of blood T cell repertoires in COVID-19. Using immunoSEQ multiplex PCR, the repertoire was profiled, and TCRdb retains in-frame clones only, with some absent. The sample contains 200,000 to 250,000 clones, around 90% of which appear only once. Sequencing was done on a sample of peripheral blood. The receptors stem from a man younger than 35 with active or convalescent COVID-19.

The rearrangement uses TRBV27 and TRBJ1-1; D remains ambiguous. The CDR3 runs 13 residues. Trimming shortened V by 4 bases and J by 1 base, and 7 bases separated the two germline ends. The germline V gene has CDR1 MNHEY and CDR2 SMNVEV (reference sequence). CDR3 sequence reads: CASSWAGNTEAFF. The DNA of the CDR3 is TGTGCCAGCAGTTGGGCAGGGAACACTGAAGCTTTCTTT.

V and J are TRBV7-3 and TRBJ2-7, with D possibly matching TRBD2 (5 bases). Trimming shortened V by 6 bases and J by 2 bases, and 11 bases separated the two germline ends. The CDR3 is 13 residues long. CDR1 is SGHTA and CDR2 is FQGTGA in the germline V gene. The CDR3 nucleotides are TGTGCCAGCAGTCGGGGTAGTACCTACGAGCAGTACTTC. Translated: CASSRGSTYEQYF.

V is TRBV19 and J is TRBJ1-1, with D uncertain. Per germline, CDR1 LNHDA and CDR2 SQIVND (reference sequence). Trimming pared 4 bases from V and 1 base from J, leaving 13 bases between. The CDR3 is made up of 15 amino acids. For the CDR3, the DNA is TGTGCCAGTAGTACGCAAGGACTGGGGAACACTGAAGCTTTCTTT. Encoded protein: CASSTQGLGNTEAFF.

The rearrangement joins TRBV14 to TRBJ2-1, with 13 bases lining up with TRBD2. The CDR3 spans 19 residues. Germline V gene sequence: CDR1 SGHDN, CDR2 FVKESK. The V gene end was trimmed by 2 bases and the J gene end by 7 bases; junction bases not matched to a gene: 14. CDR3 amino acids: CASSQWTGRTSGRGNEQFF. CDR3 DNA sequence: TGTGCCAGCAGCCAATGGACAGGGAGGACTAGCGGGAGAGGTAATGAGCAGTTCTTC.

The chain links TRBV2 to TRBJ1-4; 7 nucleotides match TRBD1. Germline-derived CDR1 and CDR2 are SNHLY and FYNNEI. This CDR3 is built from 15 residues. The V and J ends lost 3 bases and 8 bases, in that order; junction bases with no gene match: 9. In DNA form, the CDR3 reads TGTGCCAGCAGTGATGTGAGGGGGCAGAGAGAAAAACTGTTTTTT. Protein: CASSDVRGQREKLFF.

The chain is built from TRBV7-8 and TRBJ2-5, with D possibly TRBD1 on 7 matching bases. The CDR3 is 15 residues long. V was pared by 4 bases and J by 4 bases, with 16 bases between. Germline-derived CDR1 and CDR2 are SGHVS and FQNEAQ. The CDR3 loop reads CASSSHTGDSETQYF. CDR3 DNA sequence: TGTGCCAGCAGCTCACATACAGGGGACTCAGAGACCCAGTACTTC.

This chain connects TRBV4-3 to TRBJ2-2, with D possibly matching TRBD2 (7 bases). Looked up from germline, CDR1 is LGHNA and CDR2 is YSLEER. The CDR3 runs to 18 residues. The ends were cut back, 0 bases at V and 2 bases at J, with 16 bases in the middle. CDR3 sequence (DNA): TGCGCCAGCAGCCAAGACCACGGGGGGCCATATAACACCGGGGAGCTGTTTTTT. Encoded protein: CASSQDHGGPYNTGELFF.

The chain is built from TRBV3-1 (or the pseudogene TRBV3-2) and TRBJ2-1, with a weak D call TRBD1 (6 bases). The CDR3 covers 12 residues. Deletions cut 6 bases from V and 10 bases from J, with 13 bases between. The germline V gene has CDR1 LGHDT and CDR2 YNNKEL (reference sequence). The CDR3 DNA sequence: TGTGCCAGCAGTTCGGACAGTGAGGAGCAGTTCTTC. This encodes CASSSDSEEQFF.

The chain combines TRBV6-5 with TRBJ1-5; 9 bases agree with TRBD1. Germline lookup yields CDR1 MNHEY and CDR2 SVGAGI. The CDR3 loop spans 15 amino acids. The trim removed 7 bases at V and 5 bases at J, leaving 9 bases unmatched. CDR3 sequence (DNA): TGTGCCAGCACCTCGGACAGGGGTTTCGATCAGCCCCAGCATTTT. It encodes CASTSDRGFDQPQHF.

V and J are TRBV18 and TRBJ1-4, with D hard to call. The V gene lost 3 bases and the J gene lost 8 bases, with 7 bases spanning the gap. The CDR3 spans 12 residues. Germline V CDR1 and CDR2: KGHSH, LQKENI. CDR3 amino acids: CASSPIGEKLFF. The CDR3 DNA reads TGTGCCAGCTCACCTATCGGGGAAAAACTGTTTTTT.

This clone was counted once. The V and J genes are TRBV30 and TRBJ2-7, with 12 positions matching TRBD1. The CDR3 is 12 amino acids. CDR1 and CDR2 from the germline V gene are GTSNPN and SVGIG (reference sequence). V lost 8 bases and J lost 6; bases outside the gene matches: 5. The CDR3 DNA reads as TGTGCCCGGGGGACAGGGGGCTTCGAGCAGTACTTC. Translation gives CARGTGGFEQYF. Full variable domain (remainder filled in from reference TRBV30 and TRBJ2-7): SQTIHQWPATLVQPVGSPLSLECTVEGTSNPNLYWYRQAAGRGLQLLFYSVGIGQISSEVPQNLSASRPQDRQFILSSKKLLLSDSGFYLCARGTGGFEQYFGPGTRLTVT.

This chain links TRBV3-1 (or the pseudogene TRBV3-2) with TRBJ2-2, with 8 nucleotides matching TRBD2. The CDR3 runs to 18 residues. CDR1 is LGHDT, CDR2 YNNKEL, per germline (reference sequence). V lost 3 bases, J lost 3 bases, and 12 bases stayed unmatched. CDR3 sequence (DNA): TGTGCCAGCAGCCAGTTGAGTTCTAGCGGGTATTACACCGGGGAGCTGTTTTTT. Translating it yields CASSQLSSSGYYTGELFF.

The chain recombines TRBV24-1 with TRBJ2-2, with TRBD2 identical over 7 bases. The germline V gene has CDR1 KGHDR and CDR2 SFDVKD. After removal of 5 bases from V and 3 bases from J, the junction contained 5 bases not matched to a gene. This CDR3 region has 15 residues. CDR3 DNA sequence: TGTGCCACCAGTGTTCCTAGCGGAGACACCGGGGAGCTGTTTTTT. Translated, it gives CATSVPSGDTGELFF.

This chain connects TRBV15 to TRBJ2-3; TRBD1 aligns across 7 bases. Per the germline V gene, CDR1 is LNHNV and CDR2 is YYDKDF (reference sequence). This CDR3 contains 15 residues. Trimming cost V 0 bases and J 4 bases; bases outside gene matches: 4. The CDR3 loop reads CATSRDGQGADTQYF. The CDR3, as DNA: TGTGCCACCAGCAGAGATGGGCAGGGGGCAGATACGCAGTATTTT.

The gene calls are TRBV27 and TRBJ2-2; D might be TRBD2 (5 bases). Germline V lookup: CDR1 MNHEY, CDR2 SMNVEV (reference sequence). CDR3 size: 13 residues. The V gene lost 4 bases and the J gene lost 7 bases, with 10 bases spanning the gap. CDR3 DNA sequence: TGTGCCAGCAGTTCCTTCGCGGGCGGGGAGCTGTTTTTT. Encoded protein: CASSSFAGGELFF.

The chain employs TRBV18 and TRBJ1-5, with 8 bases identical to TRBD1. Germline V gene sequence: CDR1 KGHSH, CDR2 LQKENI. The CDR3 length is 15 residues. With 4 bases clipped from V and 2 bases from J, the junction kept 4 bases outside the gene matches. The CDR3 bases are TGTGCCAGCTCACAGGACAGGGTTGGCAATCAGCCCCAGCATTTT. This codes for CASSQDRVGNQPQHF.

The V gene is TRBV7-6, the J gene TRBJ1-1, with D perhaps TRBD1 (5 bases). Per the germline V gene, CDR1 is SGHVS and CDR2 is FNYEAQ. The germline V and J ends were trimmed by 2 bases and 0 bases, with 7 bases remaining between them. The CDR3 covers 14 residues. The CDR3 nucleotides read TGTGCCAGCAGCTTATCAGGGTTGAACACTGAAGCTTTCTTT. This translates into CASSLSGLNTEAFF.

This clone was counted once. The V and J genes are TRBV6-6 and TRBJ1-2; 7 nucleotides align to TRBD1. The CDR3 extends over 15 amino acids. The V and J ends lost 0 bases and 4 bases, in that order; junction bases with no gene match: 5. Germline V gene lookup returns CDR1 MNHNY and CDR2 SVGAGI (reference sequence). CDR3 sequence (DNA): TGTGCCAGCAGTTACTCGAACAGGGGAGGCTATGGCTACACCTTC. Protein: CASSYSNRGGYGYTF.

The chain couples TRBV9 to TRBJ2-1; 15 bases line up with TRBD2. V was clipped by 0 bases and J by 9 bases; unmatched bases: 10. Germline-derived CDR1 and CDR2 are SGDLS and YYNGEE. The CDR3 is 18 amino acids. CDR3 sequence (DNA): TGTGCCAGCAGCGTAGGGACTAGCGGGGGGGTTCGAGTTTTTGAGCAGTTCTTC. Residues: CASSVGTSGGVRVFEQFF. Combining the CDR3 with reference TRBV9 and TRBJ2-1 gives the whole variable domain DSGVTQTPKHLITATGQRVTLRCSPRSGDLSVYWYQQSLDQGLQFLIQYYNGEERAKGNILERFSAQQFPDLHSELNLSSLELGDSALYFCASSVGTSGGVRVFEQFFGPGTRLTVL.

This clone was seen only a few times. The rearrangement joins TRBV6-4 to TRBJ2-3; 7 positions agree with TRBD2. The germline V gene encodes CDR1 MRHNA and CDR2 SNTAGT. Trimming cost V 2 bases and J 3 bases; bases outside gene matches: 5. The CDR3 sequence is 15 residues long. The CDR3 DNA follows: TGTGCCAGCAGTGACGGGAGGGCCGATACAGATACGCAGTATTTT. Amino acids: CASSDGRADTDTQYF.

This clone was detected a few times. This sequence joins TRBV27 and TRBJ1-5; 8 bases map to TRBD1. V dropped 8 bases and J dropped 2; count of bases not matched to a gene: 17. This CDR3 is 18 amino acids long. The V gene's germline CDR1 is MNHEY and CDR2 SMNVEV (reference sequence). The CDR3 DNA reads TGTGCCAGCCGCCTCTTCGGACAGGGCATGTCGGGCAATCAGCCCCAGCATTTT. Residues: CASRLFGQGMSGNQPQHF.

Here the CDR3 DNA reads TGTGCCACCAGCGGAACGCGCCGGGACAGGGACTATGGCTACACCTTC. Translation gives CATSGTRRDRDYGYTF. V is TRBV15 and J is TRBJ1-2; 9 positions agree with TRBD1. The CDR3 loop spans 16 amino acids. V was pared by 5 bases and J by 3 bases, with 10 bases of the junction left unmatched. Germline V lookup: CDR1 LNHNV, CDR2 YYDKDF (reference sequence).

The V and J genes are TRBV28 and TRBJ1-6; TRBD1 matches 7 bases. V was pared by 1 base and J by 9 bases, with 3 bases of the junction left unmatched. Germline V gene sequence: CDR1 MDHEN, CDR2 SYDVKM. The CDR3 is made up of 14 amino acids. The CDR3 protein is CASSLYRGGSPLHF. CDR3 nucleotides: TGTGCCAGCAGTTTATACAGGGGAGGTTCACCCCTCCACTTT.

This clone is a singleton in its sample. This chain joins TRBV7-2 and TRBJ2-6, with 7 bases matching TRBD1. The CDR3 runs to 14 residues. Germline V gene sequence: CDR1 SGHTA, CDR2 FQGNSA. After removal of 10 bases from V and 2 bases from J, the junction contained 5 bases not matched to a gene. The CDR3 region is CATSDRAGANVLTF. In DNA form, the CDR3 reads TGTGCCACGTCTGACAGGGCTGGGGCCAACGTCCTGACTTTC. The full variable domain, rest sourced from reference TRBV7-2 and TRBJ2-6, is GAGVSQSPSNKVTEKGKDVELRCDPISGHTALYWYRQSLGQGLEFLIYFQGNSAPDKSGLPSDRFSAERTGGSVSTLTIQRTQQEDSAVYLCATSDRAGANVLTFGAGSRLTVL.

This chain links TRBV11-1 with TRBJ2-1; no firm D call. Germline loops: CDR1 SGHAT, CDR2 FQDESV (reference sequence). This CDR3 has 16 amino acids. Trimming shortened V by 1 base and J by 4 bases, and 14 bases separated the two germline ends. The CDR3 loop is CASSLDTVDLYNEQFF. The CDR3 coding sequence is TGTGCCAGCAGCTTAGATACGGTTGACTTATACAATGAGCAGTTCTTC.

The rearrangement links TRBV11-2 to TRBJ2-7, with 8 nucleotides matching TRBD1. This CDR3 has 15 residues. The germline V gene has CDR1 SGHAT and CDR2 FQNNGV. The V gene end was trimmed by 8 bases and the J gene end by 3 bases; junction bases not matched to a gene: 12. CDR3 DNA sequence: TGTGCCAGCTCGCGTGGCCAGGGGGCTTTCTACGAGCAGTACTTC. Translation: CASSRGQGAFYEQYF.